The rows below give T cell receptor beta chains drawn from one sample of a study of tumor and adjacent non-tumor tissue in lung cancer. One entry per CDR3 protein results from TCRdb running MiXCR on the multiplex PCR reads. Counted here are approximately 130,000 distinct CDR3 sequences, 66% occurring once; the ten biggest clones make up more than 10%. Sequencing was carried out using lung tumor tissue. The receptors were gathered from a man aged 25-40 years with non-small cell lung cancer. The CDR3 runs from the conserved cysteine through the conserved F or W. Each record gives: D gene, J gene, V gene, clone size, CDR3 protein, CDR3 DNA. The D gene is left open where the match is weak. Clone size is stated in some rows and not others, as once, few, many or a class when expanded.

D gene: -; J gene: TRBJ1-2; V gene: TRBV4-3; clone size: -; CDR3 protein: CARSPTGRYAYTF; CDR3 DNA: TGCGCCAGAAGCCCTACAGGTCGCTATGCCTACACCTTC
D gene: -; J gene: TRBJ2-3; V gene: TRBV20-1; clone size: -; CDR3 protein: CSARAPTDTQYF; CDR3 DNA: TGCAGTGCTAGAGCGCCTACCGATACGCAGTATTTT
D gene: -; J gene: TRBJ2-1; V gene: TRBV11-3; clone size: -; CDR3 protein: CASSFGLHNEQFF; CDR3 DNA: TGTGCCAGTAGCTTCGGACTGCACAATGAGCAGTTCTTC
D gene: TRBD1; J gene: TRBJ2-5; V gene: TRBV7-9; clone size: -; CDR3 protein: CAIDRVMYQETQYF; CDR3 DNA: TGTGCCATTGACAGGGTCATGTACCAAGAGACCCAGTACTTC
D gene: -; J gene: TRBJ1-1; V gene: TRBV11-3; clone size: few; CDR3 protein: CARSLNTEAFF; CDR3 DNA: TGTGCCAGAAGCTTAAACACTGAAGCTTTCTTT
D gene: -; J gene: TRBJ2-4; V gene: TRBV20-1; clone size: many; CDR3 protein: CSARSSGASKNIQYF; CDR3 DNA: TGCAGTGCTAGATCTAGTGGAGCAAGTAAAAACATTCAGTACTTC
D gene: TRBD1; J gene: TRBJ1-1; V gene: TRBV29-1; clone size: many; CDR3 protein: CSVDTQGVAFF; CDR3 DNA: TGCAGCGTTGACACCCAGGGGGTGGCTTTCTTT
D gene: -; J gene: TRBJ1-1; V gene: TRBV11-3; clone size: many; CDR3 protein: CATQDSLVNPEAFF; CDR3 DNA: TGTGCCACCCAGGACAGTCTCGTGAATCCTGAAGCTTTCTTT
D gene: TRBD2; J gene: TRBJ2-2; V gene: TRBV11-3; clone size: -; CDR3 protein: CASRLGGGPNTGELFF; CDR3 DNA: TGTGCCAGCAGGTTGGGCGGGGGACCGAACACTGGGGAGCTGTTTTTT
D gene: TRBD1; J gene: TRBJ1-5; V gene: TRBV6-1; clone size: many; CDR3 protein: CASSEAAPGGGPQHF; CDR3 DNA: TGTGCCAGCAGTGAAGCGGCCCCAGGGGGCGGGCCCCAGCATTTT
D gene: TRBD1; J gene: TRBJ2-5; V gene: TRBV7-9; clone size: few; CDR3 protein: CASSPGTGVQETQYF; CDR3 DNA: TGTGCCAGCAGCCCCGGGACAGGGGTCCAAGAGACCCAGTACTTC
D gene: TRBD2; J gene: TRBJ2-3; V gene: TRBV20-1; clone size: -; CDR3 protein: CNARESVGLSSTQYF; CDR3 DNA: TGCAATGCTAGAGAAAGTGTGGGACTATCAAGTACGCAGTATTTT
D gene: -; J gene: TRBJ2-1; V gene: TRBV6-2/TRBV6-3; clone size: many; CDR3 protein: CATKDWTYNEQFF; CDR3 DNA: TGTGCCACCAAGGACTGGACCTACAATGAGCAGTTCTTC
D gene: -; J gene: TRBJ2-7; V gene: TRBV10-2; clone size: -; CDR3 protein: CASPKVVKRAREQYF; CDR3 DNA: TGCGCTAGCCCCAAGGTGGTGAAGCGGGCAAGGGAGCAGTACTTC
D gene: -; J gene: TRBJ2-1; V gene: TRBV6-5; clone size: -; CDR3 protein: CASSPDTNSHNEQFF; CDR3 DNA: TGTGCCAGCAGTCCTGACACAAACTCCCACAATGAGCAGTTCTTC
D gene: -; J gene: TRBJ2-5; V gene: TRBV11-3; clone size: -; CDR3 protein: CASILSVQETQNF; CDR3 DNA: TGTGCCAGCATCTTATCCGTACAAGAGACCCAGAACTTC
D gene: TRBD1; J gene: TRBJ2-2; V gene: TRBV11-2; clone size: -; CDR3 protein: CASFSGTGLNTGELFF; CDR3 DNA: TGTGCCAGCTTTTCCGGGACAGGACTAAACACCGGGGAGCTGTTTTTT
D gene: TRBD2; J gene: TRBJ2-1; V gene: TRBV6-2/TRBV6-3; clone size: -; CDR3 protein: CTSKPPGLASCNEQFF; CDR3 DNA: TGTACCAGCAAACCACCGGGACTAGCGAGTTGCAATGAGCAGTTCTTC
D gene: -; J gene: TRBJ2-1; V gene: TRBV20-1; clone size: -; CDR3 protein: CNARTAASYNEQLF; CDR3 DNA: TGCAATGCTAGAACGGCCGCCTCCTACAATGAGCAGTTATTC
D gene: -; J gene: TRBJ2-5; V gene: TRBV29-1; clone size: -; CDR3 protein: CSGGRGGETQYF; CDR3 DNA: TGCAGCGGCGGACGGGGAGGAGAAACCCAGTACTTC
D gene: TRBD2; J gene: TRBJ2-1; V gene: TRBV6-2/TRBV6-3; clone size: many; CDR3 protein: CASLRVGGVVWNEQFF; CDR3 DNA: TGTGCCAGCCTAAGGGTTGGGGGGGTCGTTTGGAATGAGCAGTTCTTC
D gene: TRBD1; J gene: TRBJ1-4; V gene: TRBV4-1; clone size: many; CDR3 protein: CASSQEGQGGIRLFF; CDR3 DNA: TGCGCCAGCAGCCAAGAGGGACAGGGGGGAATTCGTCTGTTTTTT
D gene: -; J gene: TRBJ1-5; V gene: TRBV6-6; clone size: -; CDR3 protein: CASSCPNRARGLSNQPHHF; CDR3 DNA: TGTGCCAGCAGTTGCCCAAACAGGGCCAGGGGATTAAGCAATCAGCCCCATCATTTT
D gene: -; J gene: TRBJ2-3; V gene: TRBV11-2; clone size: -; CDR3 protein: CVSSLLFGGGADTQYF; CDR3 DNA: TGTGTCAGCAGCCTATTGTTCGGCGGCGGCGCAGATACGCAGTATTTT
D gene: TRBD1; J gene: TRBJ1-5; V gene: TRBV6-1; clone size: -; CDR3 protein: CASSGDRGRYSNQPQHF; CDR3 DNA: TGTGCCAGCAGTGGGGACAGGGGGCGCTATAGCAATCAGCCCCAGCATTTT
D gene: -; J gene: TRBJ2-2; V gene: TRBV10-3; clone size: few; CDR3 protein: CAIRRGRGDTGGLFF; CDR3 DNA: TGTGCCATCAGGAGGGGACGGGGGGACACCGGGGGGCTGTTTTTT
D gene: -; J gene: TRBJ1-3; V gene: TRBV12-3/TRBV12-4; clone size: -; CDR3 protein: CASIGVFSGNAIYF; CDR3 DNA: TGTGCGAGCATCGGGGTGTTCTCTGGAAACGCCATATATTTT
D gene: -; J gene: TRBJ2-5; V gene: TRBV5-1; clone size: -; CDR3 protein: CASSRLGPLIQYF; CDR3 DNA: TGCGCCAGCAGCCGACTAGGACCCCTAATCCAGTACTTC
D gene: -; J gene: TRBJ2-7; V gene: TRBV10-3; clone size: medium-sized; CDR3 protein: CAIGASGYEQYF; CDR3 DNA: TGTGCCATCGGGGCTTCGGGCTACGAGCAGTACTTC
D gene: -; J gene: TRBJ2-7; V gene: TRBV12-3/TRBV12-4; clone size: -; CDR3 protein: CASTLGVPPYEQYF; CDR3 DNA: TGTGCCAGCACTTTGGGAGTGCCCCCCTACGAGCAGTACTTC
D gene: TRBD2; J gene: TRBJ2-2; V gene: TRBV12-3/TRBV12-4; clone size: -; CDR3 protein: CASNLAGGNTGGLFF; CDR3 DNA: TGTGCCAGCAATTTAGCGGGGGGAAACACCGGGGGGCTGTTTTTT
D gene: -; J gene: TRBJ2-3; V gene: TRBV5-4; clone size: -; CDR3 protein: CASTSKGTDTQYF; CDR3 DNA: TGTGCCAGCACCTCGAAGGGCACAGATACGCAGTATTTT
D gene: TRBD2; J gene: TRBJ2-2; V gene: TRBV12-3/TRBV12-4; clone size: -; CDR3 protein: CASSLLAGGIGELFF; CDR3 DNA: TGTGCCAGCAGTTTACTAGCGGGAGGCATCGGGGAGTTGTTTTTT
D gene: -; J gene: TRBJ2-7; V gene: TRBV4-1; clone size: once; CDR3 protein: CASNQGSTVSYEQYF; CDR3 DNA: TGCGCCAGTAACCAAGGATCGACCGTCTCCTACGAGCAGTACTTC
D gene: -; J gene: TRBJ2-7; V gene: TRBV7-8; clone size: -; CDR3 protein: CGSSLSVDYEQYF; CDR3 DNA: TGTGGCAGCAGCTTATCCGTCGACTATGAGCAATACTTC
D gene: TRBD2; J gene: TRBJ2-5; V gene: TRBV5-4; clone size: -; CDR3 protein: CAISVMTSGGTQYF; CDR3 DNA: TGTGCCATCAGTGTAATGACTAGCGGAGGGACCCAGTACTTC
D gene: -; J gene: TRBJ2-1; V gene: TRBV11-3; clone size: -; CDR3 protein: CASSPGPLYYEQFF; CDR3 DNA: TGTGCCAGCAGTCCCGGTCCCCTCTACTATGAGCAGTTCTTC
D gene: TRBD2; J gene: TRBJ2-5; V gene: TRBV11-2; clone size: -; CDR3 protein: CASSSPAGGDSGQETQYF; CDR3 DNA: TGTGCCAGCAGCTCGCCAGCGGGAGGGGATTCGGGCCAAGAGACCCAGTACTTC
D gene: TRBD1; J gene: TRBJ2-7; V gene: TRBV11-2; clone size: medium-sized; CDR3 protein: CASSESGGGYEQYF; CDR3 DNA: TGTGCCAGCAGCGAATCAGGGGGCGGCTACGAGCAGTACTTC
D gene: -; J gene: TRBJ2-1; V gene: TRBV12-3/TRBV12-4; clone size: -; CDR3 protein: CASSFGWGPYEQFF; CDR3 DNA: TGTGCCAGCAGTTTTGGTTGGGGGCCTTACGAGCAGTTCTTC
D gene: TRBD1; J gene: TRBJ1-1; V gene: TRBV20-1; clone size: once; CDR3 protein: CSTFKPGQSNEAFF; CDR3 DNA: TGCAGTACGTTTAAACCGGGACAGAGCAATGAAGCTTTCTTT
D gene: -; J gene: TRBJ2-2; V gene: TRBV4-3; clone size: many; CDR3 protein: CASSQAGANTGELFF; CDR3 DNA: TGCGCCAGCAGCCAAGCAGGGGCGAACACCGGGGAGCTGTTTTTT
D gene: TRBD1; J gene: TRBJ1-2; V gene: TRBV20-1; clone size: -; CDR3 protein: CSAWDRGRSSYGYTF; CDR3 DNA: TGCAGTGCCTGGGACAGGGGGCGCAGTTCGTATGGCTACACCTTC
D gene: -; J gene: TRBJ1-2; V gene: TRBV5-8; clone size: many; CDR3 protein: CASSLGSYGYTF; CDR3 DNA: TGTGCCAGCAGCTTAGGGAGCTATGGCTACACCTTC
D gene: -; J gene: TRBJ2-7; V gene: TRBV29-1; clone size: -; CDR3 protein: CCVDGGTNSYEQYF; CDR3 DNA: TGCTGCGTTGATGGCGGCACTAACTCCTACGAGCAGTACTTC
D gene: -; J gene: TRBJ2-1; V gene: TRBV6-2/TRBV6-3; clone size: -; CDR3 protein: CASRTLGDEHFF; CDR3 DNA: TGTGCCAGTCGGACTTTAGGCGATGAGCACTTCTTC
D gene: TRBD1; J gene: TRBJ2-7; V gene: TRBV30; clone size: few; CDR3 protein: CAWSPGTATYEQYF; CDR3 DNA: TGTGCCTGGAGTCCCGGGACAGCTACCTACGAGCAGTACTTC